The sequence of this T cell receptor (beta chain) was determined in a study of T cell changes during pregnancy in multiple sclerosis. Produced via immunoSEQ multiplex PCR; TCRdb's table is partial and in-frame only. The table shows around 100,000 clones, with about 94% occurring only once. There are 13 residues in the CDR3. From germline, CDR1 is LNHDA and CDR2 SQIVND (reference sequence). Germline trimming cut 6 bases from V and 6 bases from J; bases unmatched to any gene: 4. The gene calls are TRBV19 and TRBJ1-5; 8 bases are a match to TRBD1. The sample was peripheral blood, taken before pregnancy. This TCR derives from a female donor with multiple sclerosis, enrolled in a pregnancy study. The CDR3 loop is CASRGQGGQPQHF. The CDR3 bases are TGTGCCAGTAGAGGACAGGGAGGTCAGCCCCAGCATTTT.